The 25 T cell receptor beta chains listed next were all sequenced from one sample in a study of T cell repertoires in cytomegalovirus infection. MiXCR, applied by TCRdb to the reads, yields one record per CDR3 protein. Of 500,000 or so distinct CDR3 sequences detected, 15% to 20% appear once; the ten largest clones hold about 24%. The sequencing input was CD8+ T cells from PBMCs. These receptors were collected from a human donor in good health (CMV status not recorded). Some clones in this sample may be carry-over from other donors' samples.

This clonotype occurred many times. V and J are TRBV7-9 and TRBJ1-2, with TRBD1 identical over 7 bases. J was trimmed by 6 bases and V by 2 bases; bases with no gene match: 12. This CDR3 has 16 residues. Germline V gene lookup returns CDR1 SEHNR and CDR2 FQNEAQ (reference sequence). In DNA form, the CDR3 reads TGTGCCAGCAGCTTACCGTCGGAACAGGGGATCCATGGCTACACCTTC. Encoded protein: CASSLPSEQGIHGYTF.

The chain couples TRBV6-5 to TRBJ1-1; the D gene is possibly TRBD1 (6 bases). Looked up from germline, CDR1 is MNHEY and CDR2 is SVGAGI. This CDR3 has 15 residues. The germline V and J ends were trimmed by 0 bases and 1 base, with 9 bases remaining between them. CDR3 loop: CASSYSPTGNTEAFF. In nucleotides, the CDR3 is TGTGCCAGCAGTTACTCCCCGACAGGGAACACTGAAGCTTTCTTT.

The V and J genes are TRBV9 and TRBJ2-2; D gene ambiguous. From germline, CDR1 is SGDLS and CDR2 YYNGEE. V was shortened by 5 bases and J by 6 bases, with 8 bases between the two germline ends. CDR3 length: 12 residues. CDR3 DNA: TGTGCCAGCAGGTCTGGCTCCGGGGAGCTGTTTTTT. Translated: CASRSGSGELFF.

This chain connects TRBV28 to TRBJ2-7; TRBD1 agrees at 7 bases. The last part of the DNA fits TRBJ2-1 better; the J call may be wrong. This CDR3 has 14 residues. Germline assignment: CDR1 MDHEN and CDR2 SYDVKM. The CDR3 loop reads CASSSPRGSYEQFF. CDR3 in DNA: TGTGCCAGCAGTTCCCCCAGGGGGTCCTACGAGCAGTTCTTC.

This clonotype was counted many times. V usage is TRBV7-3 and J usage is TRBJ2-1; TRBD2 agrees at 8 bases. The V segment lost 5 bases and the J segment 9 bases; nucleotides outside the gene matches: 6. This CDR3 is built from 13 residues. Germline V gives CDR1 SGHTA, CDR2 FQGTGA. CDR3 DNA sequence: TGTGCCAGCAGCCTCCTGACTAGCGCTGAGCAGTTCTTC. Encoded protein: CASSLLTSAEQFF. Full variable domain (rest looked up from reference TRBV7-3 and TRBJ2-1): GAGVSQTPSNKVTEKGKYVELRCDPISGHTALYWYRQSLGQGPEFLIYFQGTGAADDSGLPNDRFFAVRPEGSVSTLKIQRTERGDSAVYLCASSLLTSAEQFFGPGTRLTVL.

The chain carries TRBV20-1 and TRBJ1-5, with D tentatively TRBD1 (5 bases). The CDR3 spans 14 residues. Germline CDR1 DFQATT, CDR2 SNEGSKA (reference sequence). The V and J ends lost 4 bases and 3 bases respectively, with 13 bases between them. CDR3 residues: CSATGDHANQPQHF. The CDR3 DNA is TGCAGTGCTACGGGGGACCACGCCAATCAGCCCCAGCATTTT.

The chain is built from TRBV3-1 and TRBJ2-1; D tentatively reads TRBD1 or TRBD2 (5 bases each). Trimming shortened V by 0 bases and J by 3 bases, and 12 bases separated the two germline ends. Germline CDR1 is LGHDT and CDR2 is YNNKEL (reference sequence). CDR3 length: 16 amino acids. The CDR3 DNA reads as TGTGCCAGCAGCCAAGATCGTGGGGGTTTCTACAATGAGCAGTTCTTC. This encodes CASSQDRGGFYNEQFF.

The genes are TRBV27 and TRBJ2-3, with TRBD2 matching over 10 bases. V shed 1 base, J shed 5 bases, and the junction held 6 bases outside the gene matches. The CDR3 sequence is 16 residues long. Germline V gene data show CDR1 as MNHEY and CDR2 as SMNVEV (reference sequence). This chain's CDR3 is CASSLWPSGGKDTQYF. In nucleotides, the CDR3 is TGTGCCAGCAGTTTATGGCCTAGCGGGGGTAAAGATACGCAGTATTTT.

CDR3 in DNA: TGTGCCAGCAGGGACAAGTACCAAGAGACCCAGTACTTC. It yields the protein CASRDKYQETQYF. This chain joins TRBV2 and TRBJ2-5, with TRBD1 as a possible D gene (5 bases). The CDR3 loop spans 13 amino acids. V lost 6 bases and J 0 bases, leaving 8 bases between the germline ends. Germline V lookup: CDR1 SNHLY, CDR2 FYNNEI.

There are a few counts of this clonotype. V is TRBV14 and J is TRBJ2-7; tentatively, D is TRBD2 (5 bases). The V gene lost 0 bases and the J gene lost 2 bases, with 14 bases spanning the gap. CDR1 is SGHDN, CDR2 FVKESK, per germline. This CDR3 contains 16 residues. The CDR3 protein is CASSQDKTGRAYEQYF. CDR3 nucleotide sequence: TGTGCCAGCAGCCAAGATAAGACGGGAAGAGCCTACGAGCAGTACTTC.

This clonotype was detected many times. V gene TRBV28 combines with J gene TRBJ2-2; D remains ambiguous. The CDR3 sequence is 13 residues long. Between the trimmed V and J ends, which lost 3 bases and 5 bases, there was a span of 7 bases. CDR1 is MDHEN, CDR2 SYDVKM, per germline. The CDR3 sequence: CASSFSWTGELFF. The CDR3 DNA reads as TGTGCCAGCAGTTTTAGTTGGACCGGGGAGCTGTTTTTT.

In its sample, this clonotype was seen a few times. This chain links TRBV10-3 with TRBJ2-1; a possible D gene is TRBD1 (8 bases). V lost 3 bases and J 6 bases, leaving 12 bases between the germline ends. The germline gives CDR1 ENHRY, CDR2 SYGVKD. The length of the CDR3 is 14 residues. CDR3 coding DNA: TGTGCCATCAGTGATACAGGGGGGGGCAATGAGCAGTTCTTC. Amino acids: CAISDTGGGNEQFF.

This clonotype was observed at least ten times. The chain recombines TRBV7-8 with TRBJ1-1, with D possibly TRBD1 on 5 matching bases. The germline CDR1 and CDR2 sequences are SGHVS and FQNEAQ. The CDR3 runs to 16 residues. V was shortened by 1 base and J by 1 base, with 13 bases between the two germline ends. CDR3 sequence: CASSLGGEAWNTEAFF. The DNA for the CDR3 is TGTGCCAGCAGCTTAGGGGGGGAGGCTTGGAACACTGAAGCTTTCTTT.

This clonotype has at least ten counts. This rearrangement joins TRBV27 to TRBJ2-1, with 11 nucleotides matching TRBD2. V dropped 3 bases and J dropped 5; count of bases not matched to a gene: 6. CDR3 size: 16 residues. Per the germline V gene, CDR1 is MNHEY and CDR2 is SMNVEV (reference sequence). The CDR3 bases are TGTGCCAGCAGTTTCCCGCTAGCGGGGGGCCACAATGAGCAGTTCTTC. Its translation: CASSFPLAGGHNEQFF.

This clonotype showed up many times. The rearrangement uses TRBV27 and TRBJ2-1; D not certain. Germline V gene data show CDR1 as MNHEY and CDR2 as SMNVEV (reference sequence). The CDR3 is 13 amino acids. V dropped 10 bases and J dropped 4 bases, with 14 bases sitting between them. The CDR3 spells CATSRDTYNEQFF. For the CDR3, the DNA is TGTGCCACCAGCCGAGATACTTACAATGAGCAGTTCTTC.

In this sample, this clonotype turned up many times. The chain links TRBV12-3 or TRBV12-4 to TRBJ1-2, with D possibly being TRBD1 (5 bases). The germline V and J ends were trimmed by 7 bases and 1 base, with 16 bases remaining between them. CDR3 length: 15 residues. Written as DNA, the CDR3 is TGTGCCAGCACCCTAGGGGCCGAACGTAACTATGGCTACACCTTC. Translation: CASTLGAERNYGYTF.

The chain is built from TRBV20-1 and TRBJ1-5, with D uncertain. V was shortened by 5 bases and J by 2 bases, with 25 bases between the two germline ends. The germline V gene encodes CDR1 DFQATT and CDR2 SNEGSKA (reference sequence). This CDR3 has 18 residues. In DNA form, the CDR3 reads TGCAGTGCTGCTCAACAGAACTCACTACGTTTGGGCAATCAGCCCCAGCATTTT. It yields the protein CSAAQQNSLRLGNQPQHF.

This clonotype was counted many times. The chain employs TRBV28 and TRBJ1-1, with a tentative D call TRBD1 (5 bases). V lost 1 base to trimming and J lost 5 bases, with 17 bases between them. Germline loops: CDR1 MDHEN, CDR2 SYDVKM. The CDR3 sequence is 16 residues long. The CDR3 here is CASSLLGGMGDTEAFF. The CDR3 DNA reads as TGTGCCAGCAGTTTATTAGGAGGGATGGGGGATACTGAAGCTTTCTTT.

The chain recombines TRBV28 with TRBJ1-5; 9 positions match TRBD1. Trimming took 5 bases from V and 3 from J; bases not matched to a gene: 11. This CDR3 comprises 17 residues. Looked up from germline, CDR1 is MDHEN and CDR2 is SYDVKM. CDR3 sequence (DNA): TGTGCCAGCAGTAATGACAGGGGGTATCGGTCCAATCAGCCCCAGCATTTT. Amino acids: CASSNDRGYRSNQPQHF.

The rearrangement uses TRBV19 and TRBJ1-1; D possibly corresponds to TRBD1 (6 bases). The CDR3 spans 15 residues. The V gene lost 6 bases and the J gene lost 2 bases, with 16 bases spanning the gap. Looked up from germline, CDR1 is LNHDA and CDR2 is SQIVND (reference sequence). The CDR3 region is CASRGLGQHNTEAFF. The CDR3, as DNA: TGTGCCAGTAGGGGCCTGGGACAACATAACACTGAAGCTTTCTTT.

Turning to this clonotype: In this CDR3 the conserved last residue, phenylalanine or tryptophan, is missing, so a read error is likely. The rearrangement joins TRBV14 to TRBJ1-2, with TRBD1 matching over 9 bases. There are 14 residues in the CDR3. Trimming took 4 bases from V and 2 from J; bases not matched to a gene: 2. The germline gives CDR1 SGHDN, CDR2 FVKESK. CDR3 residues: CASSPGQGNYGYTL. The CDR3 DNA reads TGTGCCAGCAGCCCAGGACAGGGGAACTATGGCTACACCTTA.

This clonotype showed up many times. The chain is built from TRBV12-3 or TRBV12-4 and TRBJ1-2; D unresolved. V was pared by 10 bases and J by 8 bases, with 11 bases between. The CDR3 has 10 residues. The CDR3 region is CATFSGGYTF. The CDR3 DNA reads as TGTGCCACCTTCAGCGGCGGCTACACCTTC.

This clonotype has a handful of counts. The CDR3 protein is CASSDLGQGNYEQYF. CDR3 bases: TGTGCCAGCAGTGATCTGGGACAGGGGAACTACGAGCAGTACTTC. J is TRBJ2-7 and V is TRBV6-1; 10 positions match TRBD1. The germline gives CDR1 MNHNS, CDR2 SASEGT. The V gene end was trimmed by 3 bases and the J gene end by 3 bases; junction bases not matched to a gene: 5. This CDR3 has 15 amino acids.

There are many counts of this clonotype. The CDR3 here is CASSQWASPRTDTQYF. DNA of the CDR3: TGTGCCAGCAGCCAATGGGCGTCCCCCCGCACAGATACGCAGTATTTT. The chain has TRBV5-5 and TRBJ2-3, with no clear D. This CDR3 has 16 amino acids. Trimming left V 4 bases short and J 1 base short, with 16 bases between. Germline CDR1 and CDR2: SGHKS and YYEKEE (reference sequence).

This clonotype has only a few counts. The chain uses TRBV19 and TRBJ1-5; no definite D call. Germline CDR1 reads LNHDA; CDR2 reads SQIVND (reference sequence). Between the trimmed V and J ends, which lost 6 bases and 8 bases, there was a span of 23 bases. This CDR3 is 16 amino acids long. The CDR3: CASSEYGPSPLKPQHF. The CDR3 nucleotides read TGTGCCAGTAGCGAGTATGGCCCCAGCCCTCTGAAGCCCCAGCATTTT.